The rows below give T cell receptor beta chains drawn from one sample of a study of blood T cells in healthy people across ages. TCRdb called the 5' RACE reads again in MiXCR, with one record for every CDR3 protein. The sample consists of hundreds of thousands of distinct CDR3 sequences, around 43% of them appearing once. Sequencing was carried out using blood. The receptors come from an elderly man in good health. The conserved cysteine and the conserved F or W are not part of the CDR3 here. Each record gives: J gene, V gene, D gene, CDR3 protein. A D gene is named only where the DNA matches it firmly.

TRBJ2-3,TRBV12-3/TRBV12-4,NA,ASSLAWDSTDTQY
TRBJ2-1,TRBV4-3,TRBD2,ASSRGLAGGDEQF
TRBJ2-5,TRBV3-1,NA,ASSQDGSANEQY
TRBJ1-6,TRBV7-9,NA,ASSPRAGAPNSPLH
TRBJ2-3,TRBV30,NA,AGSVGDTQY
TRBJ1-6,TRBV27,TRBD1,ASTAGQGRNNSPLH
TRBJ1-1,TRBV6-6,NA,ASSYFKQGEAF
TRBJ2-7,TRBV28,NA,ASSPRRRGEQY
TRBJ1-4,TRBV2,NA,ASSGTIATSEKLF
TRBJ2-5,TRBV6-1,TRBD2,ASRESGGFETQY
TRBJ2-3,TRBV20-1,TRBD2,SAPTSGITDTQY
TRBJ2-2,TRBV5-1,TRBD1,ASSKDRPTGELF
TRBJ2-5,TRBV28,NA,ASSIQSPETQY
TRBJ1-4,TRBV7-2,NA,ASGAGVGGKLF
TRBJ2-7,TRBV25-1,NA,ASARQAPGYEQY
TRBJ2-7,TRBV7-8,TRBD1,ASSLELGGDYEQY
TRBJ2-1,TRBV4-3,NA,ASSQDAQSSYEQF
TRBJ2-1,TRBV6-2/TRBV6-3,NA,ASSTPGTPDNEQF
TRBJ2-7,TRBV5-1,TRBD1,ASSMMSGTGWSYEQY
TRBJ1-2,TRBV12-3/TRBV12-4,TRBD1,ASSSDRVDYGYT
TRBJ2-7,TRBV27,NA,ASSPRAGSHYEQY
TRBJ2-1,TRBV7-2,NA,ASILGGVSEQF
TRBJ1-2,TRBV4-2,NA,ASSQEFRQAHYGYT
TRBJ2-3,TRBV30,NA,ASITTTYTDTQY
TRBJ2-1,TRBV5-6,TRBD2,ASSLAVAGGSYNEQF
TRBJ2-3,TRBV12-3/TRBV12-4,TRBD1,ASSVDPGQGAPEGDTQY
TRBJ1-2,TRBV7-9,NA,ASSLDPLGTNYGYT
TRBJ2-1,TRBV7-9,NA,ASSQKGSSYNEQF
TRBJ1-2,TRBV4-2,NA,ASSQDLTNYGYT
TRBJ2-5,TRBV5-1,TRBD1,ASSETTGEVEETQY
TRBJ2-3,TRBV27,TRBD2,ASNPREEASGQTDTQY
TRBJ2-3,TRBV20-1,NA,SARDQTLGSTDTQY
TRBJ2-7,TRBV7-9,NA,ASSPRDRLYEQY
TRBJ2-7,TRBV5-1,NA,ASSLVLGAYEQY
TRBJ2-7,TRBV4-3,TRBD2,ASSQVLADYYEQY
TRBJ1-5,TRBV15,NA,ATSRDRRRDNQPQH
TRBJ2-3,TRBV5-1,NA,ASSSRADPTDTQY
TRBJ1-3,TRBV5-1,NA,ASSIQGTGNTIY
TRBJ1-4,TRBV6-6,TRBD1,ASSYTTGTAGKLF
TRBJ2-1,TRBV6-2/TRBV6-3,NA,ASSPQGGISNEQF
TRBJ2-1,TRBV2,NA,ASSEMAGNYNEQF
TRBJ2-1,TRBV18,NA,ASSPRDFTYNEQF
TRBJ2-6,TRBV4-3,NA,ASSQDLESSGANVLT
TRBJ2-5,TRBV18,TRBD2,ASSPTSGGKETQY
TRBJ1-2,TRBV9,NA,ASGDGYT
TRBJ1-5,TRBV24-1,NA,ATSGSGREQPQH
TRBJ2-6,TRBV7-8,NA,ASSSRHGYNVLT
TRBJ2-5,TRBV28,TRBD1,ASRTPGQGKEQY
TRBJ2-3,TRBV5-1,TRBD2,ASSTGLAGGGTDTQY
TRBJ2-3,TRBV5-1,NA,ASSLDTDTRY
TRBJ1-2,TRBV20-1,NA,SARPRGSGHGYT
TRBJ2-7,TRBV6-2/TRBV6-3,NA,ASSYLSGFSYEQY
TRBJ2-7,TRBV20-1,TRBD2,SAHNPQTSRSSYEQY
TRBJ2-3,TRBV29-1,TRBD1,SVDLRDRATDTQY
TRBJ2-2,TRBV7-2,NA,ASSRGRENTGELF
TRBJ2-3,TRBV3-1,NA,ASSQTRTQDTQY
TRBJ2-3,TRBV20-1,NA,SARDPWTSTDTQY
TRBJ2-7,TRBV6-2/TRBV6-3,TRBD1,ASSYRGTVYSCEQY
TRBJ2-5,TRBV20-1,TRBD2,SANGLAGLQETQY
TRBJ2-5,TRBV3-1,NA,ASSQVGRGETQY